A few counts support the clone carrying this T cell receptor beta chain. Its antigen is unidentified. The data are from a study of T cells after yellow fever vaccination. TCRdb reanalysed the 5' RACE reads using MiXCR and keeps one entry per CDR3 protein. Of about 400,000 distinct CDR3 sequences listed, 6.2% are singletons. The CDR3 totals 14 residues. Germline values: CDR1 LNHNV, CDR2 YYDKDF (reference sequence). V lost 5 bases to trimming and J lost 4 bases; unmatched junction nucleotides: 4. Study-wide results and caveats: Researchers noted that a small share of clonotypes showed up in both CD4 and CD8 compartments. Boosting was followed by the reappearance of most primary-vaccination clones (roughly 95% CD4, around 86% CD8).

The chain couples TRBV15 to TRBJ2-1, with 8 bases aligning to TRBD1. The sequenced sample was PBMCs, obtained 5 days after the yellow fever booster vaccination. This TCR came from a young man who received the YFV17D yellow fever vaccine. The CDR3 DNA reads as TGTGCCACCAGCCCTCGGACAGGGTACAATGAGCAGTTCTTC. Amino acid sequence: CATSPRTGYNEQFF.